The TCR beta chain described here comes from a study of cytomegalovirus exposure and HLA in healthy donors. Study-wide findings and caveats: In an earlier analysis, about 90% or about 30%: the productive usage of most TCR beta V segments. It was reported that TCR beta sequences correctly inferred the HLA-A and HLA-B alleles for most subjects. Rare TCR sequences predominated, though certain public TCRs were found in many donors.

This PCR relied on a set of 60 Vbeta primers and 13 Jbeta primers. Measured with immunoSEQ multiplex PCR; TCRdb has only the in-frame clones, and not every one. This sample has 60,000 to 85,000 clones, with around 78% found just once. CDR1 and CDR2 (germline): MGHRA, YSYEKL. The CDR3 is made up of 15 amino acids. V dropped 2 bases and J dropped 1; count of bases not matched to a gene: 4. Concerning this clone: Its antigen is as yet unknown.

The TCR was taken from a man in his forties or fifties in good health and CMV-seronegative. Material: PBMCs. V and J are TRBV4-1 and TRBJ1-1; 7 nucleotides line up with TRBD1. CDR3 residues: CASSQWTGRNTEAFF. The CDR3 DNA sequence: TGCGCCAGCAGCCAATGGACAGGAAGGAACACTGAAGCTTTCTTT.